The 21 T cell receptor beta chains in this list originate from one sample, sequenced in a study of cytomegalovirus exposure and HLA in healthy donors. PCR primers comprised 60 Vbeta and 13 Jbeta primers. The method was immunoSEQ multiplex PCR; TCRdb's version includes in-frame clones alone and lacks a portion of them. The profile covers about 130,000 clones, with 81% appearing a single time and less than 0.75% taken by the ten largest. The specimen was PBMCs. These receptors originate from a man younger than 35 in good health and CMV-seronegative.

This sequence joins TRBV10-3 and TRBJ2-7; TRBD1 matches 9 bases. Germline values: CDR1 ENHRY, CDR2 SYGVKD. V shed 4 bases and J 4 bases; nucleotides not matched to a gene: 2. This CDR3 is 13 amino acids long. CDR3 sequence reads: CAISGTGEYEQYF. The CDR3 DNA reads TGTGCCATCAGTGGGACAGGGGAGTACGAGCAGTACTTC.

Turning to this clone: Germline and junction disagree at one end, which may indicate a read error. V gene TRBV7-7 combines with J gene TRBJ1-1; no clear D. This CDR3 has 16 residues. The V gene's germline CDR1 is SSHAT and CDR2 FNYEAQ (reference sequence). The CDR3 region is CASSQSSFPGNTEAFF. In nucleotides, the CDR3 is TGTGCTAGCAGCCAGTCTTCCTTCCCGGGAAACACTGAAGCTTTCTTT.

CDR3 sequence: CASSLLGQVAVTGYHEQYF. The CDR3 coding sequence is TGTGCCAGCAGCCTACTCGGTCAAGTTGCTGTGACAGGGTATCACGAGCAGTACTTC. The chain couples TRBV7-2 to TRBJ2-7, with 7 bases that match TRBD1. V shed 5 bases, J shed 5 bases, and the junction held 24 bases outside the gene matches. Germline CDR1 SGHTA, CDR2 FQGNSA. The CDR3 has 19 residues.

The chain combines TRBV5-1 with TRBJ2-7; the D gene is possibly TRBD2 (5 bases). The CDR3 is 16 residues long. Germline assignment: CDR1 SGHRS and CDR2 YFSETQ. The V end was cut by 0 bases, the J end by 7 bases, with 20 bases between. The DNA of the CDR3 is TGCGCCAGCAGCTTGGCGTCCTTCGGACTGTCGGGAGAGCAGTACTTC. Protein product: CASSLASFGLSGEQYF.

This clone is a singleton in its sample. This rearrangement joins TRBV14 to TRBJ1-6; TRBD1 agrees at 7 bases. V shed 1 base and J 9 bases; nucleotides not matched to a gene: 3. Germline V gene lookup returns CDR1 SGHDN and CDR2 FVKESK. CDR3 length equals 14 residues. The CDR3 loop is CASSQVRGRSPLHF. The CDR3 DNA sequence: TGTGCCAGCAGCCAAGTAAGGGGGCGTTCACCCCTCCACTTT. The full variable domain, rest sourced from reference TRBV14 and TRBJ1-6, is EAGVTQFPSHSVIEKGQTVTLRCDPISGHDNLYWYRRVMGKEIKFLLHFVKESKQDESGMPNNRFLAERTGGTYSTLKVQPAELEDSGVYFCASSQVRGRSPLHFGNGTRLTVT.

This chain joins TRBV27 and TRBJ1-2; the match to TRBD1 covers 7 bases. Germline V gene data show CDR1 as MNHEY and CDR2 as SMNVEV (reference sequence). The V and J ends lost 1 base and 8 bases, in that order; junction bases with no gene match: 4. The CDR3 loop spans 13 amino acids. The CDR3 sequence is CASSLLTGNGYTF. CDR3 sequence (DNA): TGTGCCAGCAGTTTATTGACAGGGAACGGCTACACCTTC.

The chain links TRBV30 to TRBJ1-4, with 9 bases identical to TRBD1. CDR1 and CDR2 from the germline V gene are GTSNPN and SVGIG (reference sequence). J was trimmed by 8 bases and V by 0 bases; bases with no gene match: 13. This CDR3 contains 17 residues. In DNA form, the CDR3 reads TGTGCCTGGAGTGTCCCTCCCTTCGGGACAGGGCAGGAAAAACTGTTTTTT. As protein: CAWSVPPFGTGQEKLFF.

The chain carries TRBV6-6 and TRBJ1-6; D uncertain. The CDR3 runs 15 residues. Germline assignment: CDR1 MNHNY and CDR2 SVGAGI (reference sequence). With 8 bases removed from V and 0 bases from J, the gap between germline ends came to 11 bases. The CDR3 region is CASLDTVSYNSPLHF. The CDR3 nucleotides read TGTGCCAGCCTCGACACCGTCTCCTATAATTCACCCCTCCACTTT.

The V call is TRBV12-5, the J call TRBJ1-3; D may be TRBD1 (6 bases). In germline, CDR1 is LGHNT, CDR2 FRNRAP. Between the trimmed V and J ends, which lost 3 bases and 4 bases, there was a span of 22 bases. The CDR3 runs 18 residues. The CDR3 nucleotides are TGTGCTAGTGGTTTCAACTCCGGGACAATTGGCTCCGGAAACACCATATATTTT. This codes for CASGFNSGTIGSGNTIYF.

V is TRBV28 and J is TRBJ2-1; 9 bases are a match to TRBD1. Germline CDR1 and CDR2: MDHEN and SYDVKM. CDR3 length equals 13 residues. The V segment lost 9 bases and the J segment 8 bases; nucleotides outside the gene matches: 8. The CDR3 region has the DNA TGTGCCAGTTGGGGACAGGGTTACCATGAGCAGTTCTTC. It codes for CASWGQGYHEQFF.

This sequence joins TRBV7-2 and TRBJ1-4; perhaps TRBD1 as D (6 bases). The CDR3 extends over 15 amino acids. Trimming cost V 5 bases and J 0 bases, with 10 bases left between them. Per the germline V gene, CDR1 is SGHTA and CDR2 is FQGNSA. The CDR3 spells CASSTRQATNEKLFF. The CDR3 DNA is TGTGCCAGCAGCACCCGACAGGCAACTAATGAAAAACTGTTTTTT. Using reference TRBV7-2 and TRBJ1-4 for the parts outside the CDR3, the full variable domain is GAGVSQSPSNKVTEKGKDVELRCDPISGHTALYWYRQSLGQGLEFLIYFQGNSAPDKSGLPSDRFSAERTGGSVSTLTIQRTQQEDSAVYLCASSTRQATNEKLFFGSGTQLSVL.

The chain uses TRBV29-1 and TRBJ2-7, with D unclear. This CDR3 region has 13 residues. Germline values: CDR1 SQVTM, CDR2 ANQGSEA. Trimming cost V 6 bases and J 0 bases, with 12 bases left between them. This CDR3 reads CSVHTASSYEQYF. The CDR3 coding sequence is TGCAGCGTCCATACAGCAAGCTCCTACGAGCAGTACTTC.

This clone has just one count. The CDR3 bases are TGCAGCGTGGGTAGGGGTGGTGAAGCTTTCTTT. Translation: CSVGRGGEAFF. The rearrangement joins TRBV29-1 to TRBJ1-1; D is possibly TRBD1 (5 bases). The V gene lost 6 bases and the J gene lost 7 bases, with 12 bases spanning the gap. Germline-derived CDR1 and CDR2 are SQVTM and ANQGSEA. This CDR3 region has 11 residues.

The V call is TRBV30, the J call TRBJ1-1, with a tentative D call TRBD1 (6 bases). The CDR3 runs 11 residues. Trimming shortened V by 6 bases and J by 12 bases, and 17 bases separated the two germline ends. CDR1 and CDR2 from the germline V gene are GTSNPN and SVGIG (reference sequence). The CDR3 loop is CACLARQGTFF. CDR3 coding DNA: TGTGCCTGCCTAGCCCGGCAGGGGACTTTCTTT.

The chain joins TRBV9 to TRBJ1-3; TRBD1 might be the D (5 bases). From germline, CDR1 is SGDLS and CDR2 YYNGEE. V was pared by 1 base and J by 0 bases, with 26 bases between. CDR3 length equals 21 residues. The CDR3 DNA sequence: TGTGCCAGCAGCGTACTATCCAATTATGATTTGGACACCAGCTCTGGAAACACCATATATTTT. Translation gives CASSVLSNYDLDTSSGNTIYF.

The chain combines TRBV5-1 with TRBJ2-3; 8 bases line up with TRBD2. V shed 4 bases and J 5 bases; nucleotides not matched to a gene: 6. Germline CDR1 reads SGHRS; CDR2 reads YFSETQ. This CDR3 comprises 14 residues. This chain's CDR3 is CASSRGGGVDTQYF. The CDR3 DNA sequence: TGCGCCAGCAGCCGGGGGGGCGGTGTAGATACGCAGTATTTT.

This clone was picked up a small number of times. This CDR3 is CASSVGQGAEKLFF. The CDR3 region has the DNA TGTGCCAGCAGTGTTGGTCAGGGGGCTGAAAAACTGTTTTTT. This chain links TRBV6-1 with TRBJ1-4; 8 bases are shared with TRBD1. The CDR3 is 14 residues long. The V segment lost 4 bases and the J segment 7 bases; nucleotides outside the gene matches: 5. Germline CDR1 and CDR2: MNHNS and SASEGT.

The chain has TRBV5-6 and TRBJ2-5; D might be TRBD2 (5 bases). Germline V gene data show CDR1 as SGHDT and CDR2 as YYEEEE. The V end lost 0 bases, the J end lost 3 bases, and 15 bases lay between the germline ends. This CDR3 region has 16 residues. For the CDR3, the DNA is TGTGCCAGCAGCTTGGGGACCGGGCTCGGGGAAGAGACCCAGTACTTC. Protein sequence: CASSLGTGLGEETQYF.

The chain couples TRBV7-2 to TRBJ1-6, with D perhaps TRBD1 (6 bases). V was cut by 5 bases and J by 7 bases, with 15 bases left in between. The CDR3 consists of 15 residues. The germline V gene encodes CDR1 SGHTA and CDR2 FQGNSA. The CDR3 DNA is TGTGCCAGCAGCCGCCAGGGGACGGACAATTCACCCCTCCACTTT. Encoded protein: CASSRQGTDNSPLHF.

The chain combines TRBV11-2 with TRBJ1-5; D possibly corresponds to TRBD1 (6 bases). CDR3 size: 14 residues. With 5 bases removed from V and 0 bases from J, the gap between germline ends came to 8 bases. In germline, CDR1 is SGHAT, CDR2 FQNNGV. The DNA for the CDR3 is TGTGCCAGCAGCACACAGGGTAGCAATCAGCCCCAGCATTTT. This translates into CASSTQGSNQPQHF.

This clone came up once. The V gene is TRBV9, the J gene TRBJ2-2; 7 positions agree with TRBD1. Looked up from germline, CDR1 is SGDLS and CDR2 is YYNGEE. CDR3 length: 16 amino acids. The V segment lost 4 bases and the J segment 5 bases; nucleotides outside the gene matches: 11. The CDR3 sequence is CASSPTGTDLTGELFF. CDR3 nucleotides: TGTGCCAGCAGCCCAACCGGGACAGACTTAACCGGGGAGCTGTTTTTT.